The entry below describes one TCR beta chain. Its antigen is currently unknown. This sample is part of a study of T cell responses to AZD1222 COVID-19 vaccine. Study-level findings and limits: Nearly half of spike-specific TCRs reportedly target variant regions that are unmutated in the B.1.351 and B.1.1.7 variants. Just a handful of people given AZD1222 tested seropositive at baseline. Once two AZD1222 doses were given, Spike-specific TCR breadth and depth went up. Donors were largely white British and mainly female; clonal diversity was possibly underestimated.

Germline loops: CDR1 SEHNR, CDR2 FQNEAQ (reference sequence). The trim removed 5 bases at V and 9 bases at J, leaving 6 bases unmatched. The CDR3 consists of 14 residues. TCRdb's copy holds only in-frame clones and misses some; the assay was immunoSEQ multiplex PCR. Among 120,000 to 150,000 clones listed, about 93% were seen once. The receptor was isolated from an adult in good health. This specimen was peripheral blood, taken on day 0 of AZD1222 vaccination. This chain links TRBV7-9 with TRBJ1-6; 8 nucleotides align to TRBD1. The CDR3 DNA reads TGTGCCAGCAGCCTACAGGGGGAGGGTTCACCCCTCCACTTT. It yields the protein CASSLQGEGSPLHF.